In its sample, the clone carrying this T cell receptor beta chain was seen a few times. Its target is not known. This entry is derived from a study of blood T cells in healthy people across ages. Findings and caveats of the study: It was found that TCR beta diversity correlated strongly with the percentage of naive T cells.

Deletions cut 8 bases from V and 2 bases from J, with 12 bases between. This CDR3 is built from 13 residues. The germline CDR1 and CDR2 sequences are KGHSH and LQKENI. Next came a second PCR, run for about 6 to 12 cycles, which used a sample-barcoded 5' primer along with a J-beta primer mix. Each single sample gave us at least 2.5 million CDR3-containing paired-end reads. One entry per CDR3 protein, called by TCRdb with MiXCR from the 5' RACE reads. The sample shows approximately 730,000 distinct CDR3 sequences, about 42% of them seen only once. Ten milliliters of peripheral blood were drawn from each donor. RNA extraction gave at least 5 micrograms of total RNA per sample.

Specimen: blood. This sequence joins TRBV18 and TRBJ2-5; D remains ambiguous. The TCR comes from a woman aged 60-70 years in good health. The CDR3 sequence is CASREWVQETQYF. Written as DNA, the CDR3 is TGTGCCAGCCGTGAATGGGTTCAAGAGACCCAGTACTTC.